The 20 T cell receptor beta chains below all came from one sample that was sequenced in a study of cytomegalovirus exposure and HLA in healthy donors. The PCR was carried out with 60 Vbeta primers and 13 Jbeta primers. Method: immunoSEQ multiplex PCR; TCRdb's copy keeps in-frame clones and lacks some. Here the sample spans 150,000 to 200,000 clones, over 70% being singletons. The sample taken for sequencing was PBMCs. The receptors derive from a woman in her 40s in good health and CMV-seronegative.

This chain connects TRBV19 to TRBJ2-2; weak D call: TRBD2 (6 bases). From germline, CDR1 is LNHDA and CDR2 SQIVND (reference sequence). V was pared by 5 bases and J by 5 bases, with 15 bases between. This CDR3 is built from 15 residues. CDR3 nucleotides: TGTGCCAGTAGTGTCGGCGGGGTGGGAACCGGGGAGCTGTTTTTT. This encodes CASSVGGVGTGELFF. The entire variable domain, with the rest obtained from reference TRBV19 and TRBJ2-2, is as follows: DGGITQSPKYLFRKEGQNVTLSCEQNLNHDAMYWYRQDPGQGLRLIYYSQIVNDFQKGDIAEGYSVSREKKESFPLTVTSAQKNPTAFYLCASSVGGVGTGELFFGEGSRLTVL.

This clone was counted once. The CDR3 protein is CATAWTGEADTQYF. The CDR3, as DNA: TGCGCCACCGCCTGGACAGGAGAGGCAGATACGCAGTATTTT. The chain recombines TRBV5-1 with TRBJ2-3; TRBD1 aligns across 7 bases. V lost 9 bases to trimming and J lost 4 bases; unmatched junction nucleotides: 11. CDR3 length: 14 residues. Per germline, CDR1 SGHRS and CDR2 YFSETQ.

The chain links TRBV6-6 to TRBJ2-1; possibly TRBD1 for D (6 bases). The V end was cut by 6 bases, the J end by 8 bases, with 14 bases between. Germline V gene sequence: CDR1 MNHNY, CDR2 SVGAGI (reference sequence). This CDR3 has 13 residues. The chain's CDR3 is CASSRPGQYEQFF. The CDR3 DNA follows: TGTGCCAGCAGCCGCCCCGGACAGTATGAGCAGTTCTTC.

Turning to this clone: The same CDR3 arises from other DNA sequences in this sample as well. This chain links TRBV9 with TRBJ2-7; TRBD2 is a possible D gene (6 bases). Germline CDR1 is SGDLS and CDR2 is YYNGEE. V was pared by 9 bases and J by 3 bases, with 16 bases between. The CDR3 covers 13 residues. The CDR3: CATRLERFYEQYF. CDR3 bases: TGTGCCACCCGACTAGAGAGGTTCTACGAGCAGTACTTC.

V and J are TRBV27 and TRBJ2-5, with TRBD1 matching 7 bases. With the DNA end fitting TRBJ2-7 better, the J assignment may be wrong. In germline, CDR1 is MNHEY, CDR2 SMNVEV (reference sequence). The CDR3 contains 14 residues. The CDR3 region is CASSSTGASYEQYF. CDR3 bases: TGTGCCAGCAGTTCAACAGGGGCCTCCTACGAGCAGTACTTC.

The chain uses TRBV5-1 and TRBJ2-7; TRBD2 matches at 9 bases. The CDR3 has 17 residues. Unmatched junction bases numbered 13, after V lost 0 bases and J lost 6 bases. The germline V gene encodes CDR1 SGHRS and CDR2 YFSETQ. The CDR3 DNA reads as TGCGCCAGCAGCTTGGGACTAGCGGTTCTCCCGGTGGGCGAGCAGTACTTC. This gives the protein CASSLGLAVLPVGEQYF.

The rearrangement joins TRBV30 to TRBJ1-1; D might be TRBD1 (6 bases). This CDR3 has 11 residues. CDR1 is GTSNPN, CDR2 SVGIG, per germline (reference sequence). The V end was cut by 8 bases, the J end by 4 bases, with 11 bases between. The CDR3 DNA follows: TGTGCCGCGGGGGGCGGCACTGAAGCTTTCTTT. Its translation is CAAGGGTEAFF.

V usage is TRBV28 and J usage is TRBJ1-1; the D gene is possibly TRBD1 (6 bases). Germline assignment: CDR1 MDHEN and CDR2 SYDVKM. V was shortened by 6 bases and J by 0 bases, with 14 bases between the two germline ends. This CDR3 contains 15 residues. The CDR3 coding sequence is TGTGCCAGCAGCCCCCCCAGGGGCTTGAACACTGAAGCTTTCTTT. This translates into CASSPPRGLNTEAFF. The variable domain in full, completed from reference TRBV28 and TRBJ1-1, reads DVKVTQSSRYLVKRTGEKVFLECVQDMDHENMFWYRQDPGLGLRLIYFSYDVKMKEKGDIPEGYSVSREKKERFSLILESASTNQTSMYLCASSPPRGLNTEAFFGQGTRLTVV.

The sample holds a few counts of this clone. The chain employs TRBV4-1 and TRBJ2-5; possibly TRBD2 for D (5 bases). The CDR3 is made up of 15 amino acids. CDR1 is MGHRA, CDR2 YSYEKL, per germline. V shed 2 bases and J shed 4 bases, with 14 bases lying between them. CDR3 amino acids: CASSQKYGGRETQYF. Here the CDR3 DNA reads TGCGCCAGCAGCCAAAAATACGGAGGCCGAGAGACCCAGTACTTC.

The genes are TRBV6-6 and TRBJ1-1; D may be TRBD1 (6 bases). Germline CDR1 MNHNY, CDR2 SVGAGI (reference sequence). The V and J ends lost 8 bases and 9 bases respectively, with 16 bases between them. CDR3 length: 12 amino acids. In DNA, the CDR3 is TGTGCCAGCGTCGTGCAGGGGCTGCAAGCTTTCTTT. Translation: CASVVQGLQAFF.

This clone was picked up a small number of times. The J gene is TRBJ1-2, the V gene TRBV7-8, with D maybe TRBD1 (5 bases). The CDR3 extends over 16 amino acids. V lost 5 bases to trimming and J lost 4 bases, with 20 bases between them. From germline, CDR1 is SGHVS and CDR2 FQNEAQ. CDR3 in amino acids: CASSPRGGIEFYGYTF. CDR3 DNA: TGTGCCAGCAGCCCTAGGGGAGGGATCGAATTCTATGGCTACACCTTC.

This chain joins TRBV27 and TRBJ2-3, with 7 bases identical to TRBD2. The trim removed 5 bases at V and 4 bases at J, leaving 12 bases unmatched. The CDR3 spans 16 residues. Per germline, CDR1 MNHEY and CDR2 SMNVEV (reference sequence). The CDR3 reads CASSPLGLAVADTQYF. The DNA of the CDR3 is TGTGCCAGCAGTCCCCTGGGGCTAGCGGTTGCAGATACGCAGTATTTT.

This clone showed up just a few times. The chain employs TRBV6-1 and TRBJ1-5, with 8 bases that match TRBD1. There are 15 residues in the CDR3. The germline V gene has CDR1 MNHNS and CDR2 SASEGT. Trimming cost V 6 bases and J 0 bases; bases outside gene matches: 4. The CDR3 here is CASSWDRSSNQPQHF. DNA of the CDR3: TGTGCCAGCAGCTGGGACAGGTCTAGCAATCAGCCCCAGCATTTT.

V usage is TRBV13 and J usage is TRBJ2-7; D may be TRBD1 (6 bases). CDR1 and CDR2 (germline): PRHDT, FYEKMQ (reference sequence). V lost 4 bases and J lost 0, with 13 bases in between. The CDR3 has 15 residues. Here the CDR3 DNA reads TGTGCCAGCAGCTCGAGACAGGATAACTCCTACGAGCAGTACTTC. Translated: CASSSRQDNSYEQYF.

J is TRBJ1-5 and V is TRBV28; unclear D gene. The CDR3 is made up of 12 amino acids. Per the germline V gene, CDR1 is MDHEN and CDR2 is SYDVKM. Deletions cut 6 bases from V and 2 bases from J, with 5 bases between. CDR3 in amino acids: CASRAGNQPQHF. The CDR3, as DNA: TGTGCCAGCAGGGCAGGCAATCAGCCCCAGCATTTT.

V is TRBV2 and J is TRBJ2-3; D might be TRBD2 (7 bases). CDR1 SNHLY and CDR2 FYNNEI come from the germline V gene. The CDR3 sequence is 16 residues long. The V end lost 1 base, the J end lost 0 bases, and 11 bases lay between the germline ends. The CDR3 DNA is TGTGCCAGCAGTGAAGAGGGGGGGTCTAGCACAGATACGCAGTATTTT. As protein: CASSEEGGSSTDTQYF.

The V call is TRBV5-1, the J call TRBJ2-1; 10 bases line up with TRBD2. Unmatched junction bases numbered 3, after V lost 6 bases and J lost 3 bases. CDR3 size: 14 residues. Germline V CDR1 and CDR2: SGHRS, YFSETQ. CDR3 bases: TGCGCCAGCAACAGCGGGGGGGACTACAATGAGCAGTTCTTC. Its protein product is CASNSGGDYNEQFF.

This rearrangement joins TRBV28 to TRBJ2-1, with a possible D match to TRBD1 (7 bases). The CDR3 spans 14 residues. Germline V CDR1 and CDR2: MDHEN, SYDVKM. V lost 7 bases to trimming and J lost 3 bases, with 13 bases between them. CDR3 sequence reads: CASIGGGSYNEQFF. The CDR3 bases are TGTGCCAGCATAGGAGGGGGCAGCTACAATGAGCAGTTCTTC.

The V call is TRBV4-2, the J call TRBJ2-4, with D possibly being TRBD2 (7 bases). There are 15 residues in the CDR3. The germline CDR1 and CDR2 sequences are LGHNA and YNFKEQ. Trimming removed 3 bases at V and 6 bases at J, with 15 bases between. CDR3 sequence: CASSHEGGRGNIQYF. CDR3 in DNA: TGTGCCAGCAGCCATGAGGGGGGGCGGGGAAACATTCAGTACTTC.

This chain connects TRBV28 to TRBJ2-2; TRBD2 aligns across 9 bases. Trimming cost V 3 bases and J 8 bases; bases outside gene matches: 10. The CDR3 runs to 16 residues. CDR1 and CDR2 (germline): MDHEN, SYDVKM. CDR3 sequence (DNA): TGTGCCAGCAGTTTCCCCCCAGCGGGAGGCCCGGGGGAGCTGTTTTTT. Its protein is CASSFPPAGGPGELFF.